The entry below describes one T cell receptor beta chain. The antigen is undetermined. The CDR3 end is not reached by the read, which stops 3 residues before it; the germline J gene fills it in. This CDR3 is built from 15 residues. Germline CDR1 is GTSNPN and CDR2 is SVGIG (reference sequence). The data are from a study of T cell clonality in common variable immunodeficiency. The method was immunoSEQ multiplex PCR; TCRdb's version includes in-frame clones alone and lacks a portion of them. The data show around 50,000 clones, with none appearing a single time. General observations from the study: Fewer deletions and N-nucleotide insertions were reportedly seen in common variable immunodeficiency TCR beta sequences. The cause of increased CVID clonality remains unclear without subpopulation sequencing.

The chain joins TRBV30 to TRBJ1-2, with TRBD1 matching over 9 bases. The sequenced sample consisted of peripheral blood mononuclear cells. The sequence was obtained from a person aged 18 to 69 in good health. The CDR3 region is CAWSVAGTGIDDYTF. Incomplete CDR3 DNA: TGTGCCTGGAGTGTAGCCGGGACAGGGATCGACGAC.